What follows are 27 T cell receptor beta chains derived from one specimen sequenced in a study of low-dose radiotherapy and immunotherapy resistance in tumors. First-strand cDNA used TRAV- and TRBV-specific primers, covering alpha and beta chains. It was with a constant-region primer and a V-primer adapter that TCRs were amplified over roughly 19 PCR cycles. TCRdb reprocessed the reads with MiXCR, giving one entry per CDR3 protein. The table records tens of thousands of distinct CDR3 sequences, about a quarter of them present only once. The time point was: before trial treatment. The sample here was PBMCs, taken before treatment. The receptor source for this set is a male donor with rectosigmoid adenocarcinoma.

In this sample, this clonotype is medium-sized (0.01 to 0.1%). The gene calls are TRBV2 and TRBJ2-3; 10 nucleotides align to TRBD2. Germline V CDR1 and CDR2: SNHLY, FYNNEI. Trimming cost V 7 bases and J 0 bases; bases outside gene matches: 10. The length of the CDR3 is 17 residues. CDR3 in DNA: TGTGCCAGCATGGCTAGCGGGGGCCGCGTGAGCACAGATACGCAGTATTTT. This codes for CASMASGGRVSTDTQYF.

This clonotype was detected many times. This sequence joins TRBV6-2 or TRBV6-3 and TRBJ2-3, with D maybe TRBD2 (6 bases). V lost 4 bases and J lost 7, with 9 bases in between. Germline CDR1 is MNHEY and CDR2 is SVGEGT. The CDR3 consists of 12 residues. DNA for the CDR3: TGTGCCAGCAGTTCGGGACTGCATACGCAGTATTTT. Its protein product is CASSSGLHTQYF.

This clonotype was counted many times. The chain is built from TRBV20-1 and TRBJ2-7, with TRBD1 identical over 7 bases. This CDR3 is 14 amino acids long. Germline V gene lookup returns CDR1 DFQATT and CDR2 SNEGSKA (reference sequence). V shed 4 bases, J shed 2 bases, and the junction held 8 bases outside the gene matches. Here the CDR3 reads CSAIDRDSTYEQYF. CDR3 DNA sequence: TGCAGTGCTATTGACCGGGACAGTACCTACGAGCAGTACTTC.

The sample holds a few counts of this clonotype. The J gene is TRBJ1-2, the V gene TRBV28; 7 bases are shared with TRBD1. CDR1 and CDR2 from the germline V gene are MDHEN and SYDVKM. V trimming: 4 bases; J trimming: 2 bases; junction bases outside the gene matches: 4. The CDR3 is 14 amino acids. CDR3 bases: TGTGCCAGCAGTTCCATCAGGGGGAACTATGGCTACACCTTC. Its translation is CASSSIRGNYGYTF.

With respect to this clonotype: The DNA is left out, because the CDR3 cannot be placed on it with certainty; the CDR3 is given as TCRdb lists it. The chain is built from TRBV7-3 and TRBJ2-2; the D segment call TRBD1 is taken from the table without a DNA check. Counting both end residues, the CDR3 totals 19 amino acids. Germline V gives CDR1 SGHTA, CDR2 FQGTGA. The CDR3: CASSSFGQASNTGELFFFF.

In this sample, this clonotype turned up many times. The chain employs TRBV7-9 and TRBJ2-7; 16 bases match TRBD2. Germline values: CDR1 SEHNR, CDR2 FQNEAQ (reference sequence). V trimming: 5 bases; J trimming: 3 bases; junction bases outside the gene matches: 7. The CDR3 totals 17 residues. This chain's CDR3 is CASSPGTSGRVLYEQYF. The CDR3 DNA follows: TGTGCCAGCAGCCCCGGGACTAGCGGGAGGGTCCTCTACGAGCAGTACTTC.

In this sample, this clonotype is medium-sized. V and J are TRBV4-3 and TRBJ2-1, with 10 nucleotides matching TRBD1. V dropped 0 bases and J dropped 9; count of bases not matched to a gene: 8. Germline assignment: CDR1 LGHNA and CDR2 YSLEER. This CDR3 contains 16 residues. CDR3 protein: CASSQERDRGIGEQFF. In DNA, the CDR3 is TGCGCCAGCAGCCAAGAACGGGACAGGGGCATTGGTGAGCAGTTCTTC.

This clonotype appeared many times. The V call is TRBV5-4, the J call TRBJ1-3; 7 positions match TRBD1. This CDR3 spans 15 amino acids. Trimming took 3 bases from V and 2 from J; bases not matched to a gene: 5. The germline V gene encodes CDR1 SGHNT and CDR2 YYREEE (reference sequence). CDR3 sequence reads: CASSSQGRTGNTIYF. Here the CDR3 DNA reads TGTGCCAGCAGCTCACAGGGGAGAACTGGAAACACCATATATTTT.

The chain recombines TRBV3-1 with TRBJ2-7, with D unclear. The germline CDR1 and CDR2 sequences are LGHDT and YNNKEL (reference sequence). The V gene lost 5 bases and the J gene lost 0 bases, with 8 bases spanning the gap. The CDR3 runs 13 residues. CDR3 nucleotides: TGTGCCAGCAGCAGACGAAGCTCCTACGAGCAGTACTTC. Translation: CASSRRSSYEQYF.

The V call is TRBV11-2, the J call TRBJ2-5, with 11 bases matching TRBD2. The CDR3 is made up of 15 amino acids. After removal of 1 base from V and 4 bases from J, the junction contained 2 bases not matched to a gene. CDR1 and CDR2 from the germline V gene are SGHAT and FQNNGV. In DNA, the CDR3 is TGTGCCAGCAGCTTAGGTAGCGGGAGGGTAGAGACCCAGTACTTC. It specifies CASSLGSGRVETQYF. Complete variable domain (other parts from reference TRBV11-2 and TRBJ2-5): EAGVAQSPRYKIIEKRQSVAFWCNPISGHATLYWYQQILGQGPKLLIQFQNNGVVDDSQLPKDRFSAERLKGVDSTLKIQPAKLEDSAVYLCASSLGSGRVETQYFGPGTRLLVL.

This clonotype was detected many times. The rearrangement links TRBV28 to TRBJ1-3; D is unresolved. Germline loops: CDR1 MDHEN, CDR2 SYDVKM. V was shortened by 6 bases and J by 0 bases, with 12 bases between the two germline ends. CDR3 length: 15 residues. DNA for the CDR3: TGTGCCAGCAGACCCCTGGGTGGCTCTGGAAACACCATATATTTT. Translating gives CASRPLGGSGNTIYF.

The table lists this clonotype with many counts. The V call is TRBV29-1, the J call TRBJ2-3; D possibly corresponds to TRBD1 (6 bases). This CDR3 contains 13 residues. The ends were cut back, 4 bases at V and 5 bases at J, with 13 bases in the middle. CDR1 is SQVTM and CDR2 is ANQGSEA in the germline V gene. CDR3 bases: TGCAGCGTTGTGACCAGGGGTAAAGATACGCAGTATTTT. Encoded protein: CSVVTRGKDTQYF.

This clonotype was counted at least ten times. V and J are TRBV9 and TRBJ2-3, with a weak D call TRBD1 (6 bases). CDR1 is SGDLS, CDR2 YYNGEE, per germline. The V gene lost 0 bases and the J gene lost 4 bases, with 9 bases spanning the gap. The CDR3 sequence is 14 residues long. The CDR3 sequence is CASSVAGVADTQYF. CDR3 sequence (DNA): TGTGCCAGCAGCGTAGCAGGGGTCGCAGATACGCAGTATTTT.

To note about this clonotype: This likely stems from a read error, as it lies one base from a far larger clone. This rearrangement joins TRBV11-2 to TRBJ2-1; perhaps D is TRBD1 or TRBD2 (5 bases each). Matching the DNA end better, TRBJ2-7 makes the J call doubtful. This CDR3 has 14 amino acids. The V gene's germline CDR1 is SGHAT and CDR2 FQNNGV. This CDR3 is CASSLRDANNEQYF. In DNA, the CDR3 is TGTGCCAGCAGCTTAAGGGACGCGAACAATGAGCAGTACTTC.

This clonotype appeared many times. The V and J genes are TRBV30 and TRBJ2-6; D perhaps matches TRBD1 (6 bases). Germline CDR1 reads GTSNPN; CDR2 reads SVGIG (reference sequence). CDR3 length: 17 residues. Trimming shortened V by 0 bases and J by 1 base, and 13 bases separated the two germline ends. The CDR3 spells CAWSVTGHSSGANVLTF. The CDR3 DNA reads TGTGCCTGGAGTGTTACGGGACACTCGTCTGGGGCCAACGTCCTGACTTTC.

In its sample, this clonotype was seen many times. CDR3 nucleotides: TGTGCCAGTTGGCAGGACAGGTTCACCGGGGAGCTGTTTTTT. It specifies CASWQDRFTGELFF. The chain employs TRBV6-2 or TRBV6-3 and TRBJ2-2, with 7 bases fitting TRBD1. This CDR3 contains 14 residues. The V gene end was trimmed by 9 bases and the J gene end by 4 bases; junction bases not matched to a gene: 8. The germline V gene has CDR1 MNHEY and CDR2 SVGEGT.

This clonotype was picked up many times. The chain combines TRBV29-1 with TRBJ1-4; TRBD1 is a possible D gene (6 bases). Germline V gives CDR1 SQVTM, CDR2 ANQGSEA. This CDR3 spans 18 amino acids. With 4 bases removed from V and 7 bases from J, the gap between germline ends came to 28 bases. CDR3 bases: TGCAGCGTTGTGGGGGGGCCCGAAACGGACGAATGGGGTGAAAAACTGTTTTTT. Its translation is CSVVGGPETDEWGEKLFF.

This chain uses TRBV28 with TRBJ1-2; possibly TRBD1 for D (6 bases). The CDR3 extends over 15 amino acids. V was cut by 3 bases and J by 4 bases, with 15 bases left in between. Per germline, CDR1 MDHEN and CDR2 SYDVKM. The CDR3 region is CASSFGGLLGYGYTF. CDR3 nucleotides: TGTGCCAGCAGTTTCGGGGGGCTTCTGGGCTATGGCTACACCTTC.

This clonotype showed up many times. V gene TRBV18 combines with J gene TRBJ1-4, with D possibly matching TRBD1 (5 bases). The V and J ends lost 5 bases and 5 bases respectively, with 15 bases between them. CDR1 and CDR2 from the germline V gene are KGHSH and LQKENI. CDR3 length: 15 amino acids. The CDR3 loop reads CASSAPGRKNEKLFF. The CDR3 DNA reads as TGTGCCAGCTCAGCTCCGGGACGAAAAAATGAAAAACTGTTTTTT. The variable domain in full, completed from reference TRBV18 and TRBJ1-4, reads NAGVMQNPRHLVRRRGQEARLRCSPMKGHSHVYWYRQLPEEGLKFMVYLQKENIIDESGMPKERFSAEFPKEGPSILRIQQVVRGDSAAYFCASSAPGRKNEKLFFGSGTQLSVL.

To note about this clonotype: The likely explanation is a read error, given a far larger clone one base away. The chain couples TRBV6-1 to TRBJ2-5, with TRBD1 as a possible D gene (6 bases). The CDR3 loop spans 15 amino acids. Trimming removed 8 bases at V and 11 bases at J, with 27 bases between. CDR1 MNHNS and CDR2 SASEGT come from the germline V gene. This chain's CDR3 is CASYKRGTSYNEQYF. CDR3 DNA sequence: TGTGCCAGCTATAAAAGGGGGACGTCTTACAATGAGCAGTACTTC.

With respect to this clonotype: A far larger clone is one base from this, pointing to a likely read error. The chain joins TRBV3-1 to TRBJ2-1; the D is unclear. Trimming took 1 base from V and 12 from J, leaving 19 bases between them. The CDR3 spans 15 residues. In germline, CDR1 is LGHDT, CDR2 YNNKEL (reference sequence). CDR3 sequence (DNA): TGTGCCAGCAGCCAAGCGGCCAGATATTACACTGTGCAGTTCTTC. Translated, it gives CASSQAARYYTVQFF.

Comment on this clonotype: The junction shows a germline mismatch at one end, possibly a read error. Here the CDR3 DNA reads TGCAGTGCTCGAGACAGGGCAGAGACCCAGTACTTC. Translation gives CSARDRAETQYF. This chain joins TRBV20-1 and TRBJ2-5; 7 bases are a match to TRBD1. From germline, CDR1 is DFQATT and CDR2 SNEGSKA (reference sequence). The CDR3 runs 12 residues.

Only a few counts were recorded for this clonotype. This likely reflects a read error, since a far larger clone is one base away. The chain combines TRBV29-1 with TRBJ2-1; 10 bases match TRBD2. The CDR3 totals 15 residues. Per germline, CDR1 SQVTM and CDR2 ANQGSEA. With V trimmed by 0 bases and J by 10 bases, 9 bases remained unmatched. The CDR3 DNA follows: TGCAGCGTTGAAGACTACAGACTAGCGGGTTACGAGCAGTTCTTC. Translating gives CSVEDYRLAGYEQFF.

Details on this clonotype: A far larger clone is only one base removed, so a read error is likely. The rearrangement joins TRBV7-2 to TRBJ2-1, with TRBD2 matching over 9 bases. The CDR3 sequence is 18 residues long. Germline assignment: CDR1 SGHTA and CDR2 FQGNSA. The ends lost 4 bases at V and 10 bases at J; junction bases unmatched: 20. The CDR3 DNA is TGTGCCAGCAGCTCCAACCCCCTTAGCGGGAGAAACTCCTACGAGCAGTTCTTC. Translated, it gives CASSSNPLSGRNSYEQFF. The full variable domain, its missing parts supplied by reference TRBV7-2 and TRBJ2-1, is GAGVSQSPSNKVTEKGKDVELRCDPISGHTALYWYRQSLGQGLEFLIYFQGNSAPDKSGLPSDRFSAERTGGSVSTLTIQRTQQEDSAVYLCASSSNPLSGRNSYEQFFGPGTRLTVL.

This clonotype has at least ten counts. This rearrangement joins TRBV6-1 to TRBJ2-7, with D possibly matching TRBD1 (6 bases). V was shortened by 5 bases and J by 8 bases, with 22 bases between the two germline ends. This CDR3 contains 15 residues. Germline V CDR1 and CDR2: MNHNS, SASEGT. CDR3 coding DNA: TGTGCCAGCAGTTCCCCGACAGGTTCAGCTCTTAAGCAGTACTTC. Encoded protein: CASSSPTGSALKQYF.

There are many counts of this clonotype. This chain joins TRBV29-1 and TRBJ2-2; 7 nucleotides match TRBD2. The ends lost 3 bases at V and 3 bases at J; junction bases unmatched: 4. Germline CDR1 SQVTM, CDR2 ANQGSEA. This CDR3 is built from 14 residues. The CDR3 DNA reads TGCAGCGTTGAGGGAGGGTCCGACACCGGGGAGCTGTTTTTT. Its protein is CSVEGGSDTGELFF.

The sample holds many counts of this clonotype. V gene TRBV24-1 combines with J gene TRBJ2-6; a weak D match, TRBD2 (5 bases). With 7 bases removed from V and 4 bases from J, the gap between germline ends came to 13 bases. The CDR3 consists of 15 residues. The germline V gene encodes CDR1 KGHDR and CDR2 SFDVKD. CDR3 amino acids: CATSRGGSGANVLTF. CDR3 nucleotides: TGTGCCACCAGCCGGGGTGGATCCGGGGCCAACGTCCTGACTTTC.